This T cell receptor (beta chain) was profiled in a study of cytomegalovirus exposure and HLA in healthy donors. Primers for the PCR totalled 60 Vbeta and 13 Jbeta. Profiling relied on immunoSEQ multiplex PCR, and the TCRdb table lists in-frame clones only, not all of them. In the table there are around 92,000 clones, 65% to 85% of which are singletons. Study-wide findings and caveats: Later analysis associated a missense DCLRE1C variant with TCR beta V- and J-gene trimming.

About this clone: Its antigen remains unknown.

The CDR3 is 15 residues long. V lost 3 bases, J lost 2 bases, and 1 base stayed unmatched. Germline V gene data show CDR1 as KGHSH and CDR2 as LQKENI. Material for sequencing was PBMCs. The receptor was isolated from a girl aged 2-9 years in good health and CMV-seropositive. The chain is built from TRBV18 and TRBJ2-6, with 7 positions matching TRBD1. This CDR3 is CASSPQGAGANVLTF. CDR3 in DNA: TGTGCCAGCTCACCGCAGGGGGCTGGGGCCAACGTCCTGACTTTC.